This T cell receptor beta chain was profiled in a study of blood T cell repertoires in COVID-19. Per the original data handling: Amplified reference gene primers provided the basis for estimating nucleated cell counts. Libraries were prepared by immunoSEQ multiplex PCR; TCRdb keeps only in-frame clonotypes and omits some of them. Clone size and the V and J calls come from that table; the DNA yielded D and trimming. The top ten hold roughly 3.5% of the sample, which has approximately 90,000 clones, about nine tenths seen once. CDR3 length: 16 residues. Germline V lookup: CDR1 SGHRS, CDR2 YFSETQ. The trim removed 2 bases at V and 8 bases at J, leaving 9 bases unmatched.

The chain combines TRBV5-1 with TRBJ2-1; 11 bases are shared with TRBD2. This TCR derives from a woman between 70 and 85 years old with acute or convalescent COVID-19. Sequences were obtained from peripheral blood. The CDR3 sequence is CASSFGSSGRVDEQFF. CDR3 nucleotide sequence: TGCGCCAGCAGCTTCGGAAGTAGCGGGAGGGTCGATGAGCAGTTCTTC.